This T cell receptor (beta chain) was identified during a study of blood T cell repertoires in COVID-19. Across the study: There were acute and convalescent COVID-19 samples, and they came from the United States, Italy and Spain. The analysed material was cDNA or gDNA that came from T cells, B-cell-depleted T cells, or PBMCs.

The CDR3 runs to 14 residues. Germline loops: CDR1 MNHEY, CDR2 SVGAGI. J lost 8 bases, V lost 5 bases, and 8 bases had no gene match. The authors' processing: Quantification of nucleated cells was approximated via reference gene primer amplification. Libraries were prepared by immunoSEQ multiplex PCR; TCRdb keeps only in-frame clonotypes and omits some of them. The V and J calls and clone size come from that table; D and trimming were worked out from the DNA. The sample has about 280,000 clones, 70% to 90% seen once; the top ten hold approximately 11%. V and J are TRBV6-5 and TRBJ1-2, with TRBD1 matching 10 bases. The clonotype originates from a woman between 70 and 85 years old with acute or convalescent COVID-19. The specimen was peripheral blood. The CDR3 region is CASSKRQGAGGYTF. Written as DNA, the CDR3 is TGTGCCAGCAGTAAACGACAGGGGGCTGGGGGCTACACCTTC.